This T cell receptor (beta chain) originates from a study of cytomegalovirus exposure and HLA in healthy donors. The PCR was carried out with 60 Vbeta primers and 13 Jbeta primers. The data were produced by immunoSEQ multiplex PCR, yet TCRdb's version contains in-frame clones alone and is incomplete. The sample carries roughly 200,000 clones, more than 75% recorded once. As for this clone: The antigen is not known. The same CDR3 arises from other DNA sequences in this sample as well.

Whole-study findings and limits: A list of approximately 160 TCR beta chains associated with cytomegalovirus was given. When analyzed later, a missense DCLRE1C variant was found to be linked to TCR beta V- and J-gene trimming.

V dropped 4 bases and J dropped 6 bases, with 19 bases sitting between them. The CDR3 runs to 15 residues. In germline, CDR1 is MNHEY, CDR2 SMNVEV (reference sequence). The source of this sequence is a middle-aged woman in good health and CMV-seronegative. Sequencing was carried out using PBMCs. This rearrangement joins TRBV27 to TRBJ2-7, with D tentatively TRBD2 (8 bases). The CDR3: CASSSPARGTSEQYF. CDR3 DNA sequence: TGTGCCAGCAGTTCTCCGGCCAGGGGGACTAGCGAGCAGTACTTC.